The 2 T cell receptor beta chains presented below share a single source sample, sequenced in a study of blood T cell repertoires in COVID-19 (dated by TCRdb to the early 2020s). Receptor libraries were prepared by the immunoSEQ multiplex PCR assay. Drawn from immuneACCESS, this table holds only the in-frame rearrangements with V and J called that TCRdb kept. Clones are partly lost; checked studies trace under half to an unresolved V gene and leave the rest unexplained. A total of roughly 120,000 clones appear in this sample, 77% of them only once. The top ten constitute 7.9% of the sample. Material for sequencing was peripheral blood. These receptors were taken from a human donor in a cohort sampled during active COVID-19.

The CDR3 loop is CAISEEQGSSYNEQFF. In nucleotides, the CDR3 is TGTGCCATCAGTGAGGAGCAGGGAAGCTCCTACAATGAGCAGTTCTTC. The chain employs TRBV10-3 and TRBJ2-1, with D possibly being TRBD1 (5 bases). Germline V CDR1 and CDR2: ENHRY, SYGVKD. The V end lost 2 bases, the J end lost 0 bases, and 11 bases lay between the germline ends. This CDR3 contains 16 residues.

This clone occurred a few times. This rearrangement joins TRBV6-9 to TRBJ2-1; D perhaps matches TRBD2 (6 bases). The CDR3 contains 14 residues. V was cut by 8 bases and J by 8 bases, with 19 bases left in between. Germline CDR1 MNHGY, CDR2 SVAAGI. This CDR3 reads CASGESGPTDEQFF. The CDR3 DNA is TGTGCCAGCGGGGAGAGCGGGCCCACGGATGAGCAGTTCTTC.